These 16 T cell receptor beta chains originate from one sample sequenced in a study of regulatory T cells in long-lasting Graves disease. TCR beta libraries were built with iRepertoire HTBI primers and Arm-PCR of CDR3 regions. MiXCR, run by TCRdb on the multiplex PCR reads, gives a single entry per CDR3 protein. Here the sample spans about 340,000 distinct CDR3 sequences, around 20% being singletons. Indicated time point: persistent/refractory GD, antithyroid drugs over 5 years with positive TRAb. Isolated PBMC RNA provided the starting material for the TCR library. This material consisted of peripheral blood mononuclear cells (PBMCs), taken when the disease was refractory, from a patient treated with antithyroid drugs. The receptors stem from a female donor with Graves disease.

There are many counts of this clonotype. The J gene is TRBJ2-2, the V gene TRBV2; 7 bases line up with TRBD2. V shed 7 bases, J shed 7 bases, and the junction held 9 bases outside the gene matches. This CDR3 has 14 amino acids. The germline CDR1 and CDR2 sequences are SNHLY and FYNNEI. The CDR3 loop is CASIRTRVGGELFF. Written as DNA, the CDR3 is TGTGCCAGCATAAGGACTAGGGTCGGCGGGGAGCTGTTTTTT.

This clonotype has more than one count but fewer than ten. The chain joins TRBV19 to TRBJ1-1; D not resolved. The germline V gene has CDR1 LNHDA and CDR2 SQIVND (reference sequence). CDR3 length equals 12 residues. The V end lost 3 bases, the J end lost 7 bases, and 9 bases lay between the germline ends. CDR3 coding DNA: TGTGCCAGTAGTATTTGGCGCGGTGAAGCTTTCTTT. The encoded protein is CASSIWRGEAFF.

In its sample, this clonotype was seen many times. This sequence joins TRBV7-9 and TRBJ1-5, with 9 positions matching TRBD1. Germline CDR1 reads SEHNR; CDR2 reads FQNEAQ (reference sequence). V lost 2 bases to trimming and J lost 5 bases; unmatched junction nucleotides: 10. The CDR3 is 17 amino acids. For the CDR3, the DNA is TGTGCCAGCAGCTTAAGCTGGGGGACAGGGAAACATCAGCCCCAGCATTTT. This sequence encodes CASSLSWGTGKHQPQHF.

This chain links TRBV7-9 with TRBJ2-5; 14 nucleotides agree with TRBD2. Trimming removed 6 bases from V and 5 bases from J; junction bases left unmatched: 14. The CDR3 contains 18 residues. CDR1 SEHNR and CDR2 FQNEAQ come from the germline V gene (reference sequence). This CDR3 is CASSLTSGRAYSHETQYF. Here the CDR3 DNA reads TGTGCCAGCAGTTTGACTAGCGGGAGGGCCTATTCTCACGAGACCCAGTACTTC.

There are many counts of this clonotype. A read error may account for a junction end that differs from germline. The chain joins TRBV4-1 to TRBJ1-1; TRBD1 agrees at 7 bases. Germline CDR1 MGHRA, CDR2 YSYEKL. This CDR3 is built from 12 residues. The CDR3 region has the DNA TGCGCCAGCAGCCAAGCTAGGGGGCGCCTGCTCTTT. Protein: CASSQARGRLLF.

This clonotype was seen a few times. This chain links TRBV29-1 with TRBJ1-1; D gene ambiguous. The germline gives CDR1 SQVTM, CDR2 ANQGSEA. The germline V and J ends were trimmed by 6 bases and 0 bases, with 17 bases remaining between them. The length of the CDR3 is 15 residues. CDR3 DNA: TGCAGCGTCGAACTTCCAGGAGTCATGAACACTGAAGCTTTCTTT. It encodes CSVELPGVMNTEAFF. Together with reference TRBV29-1 and TRBJ1-1, the CDR3 gives the full variable domain: SAVISQKPSRDICQRGTSLTIQCQVDSQVTMMFWYRQQPGQSLTLIATANQGSEATYESGFVIDKFPISRPNLTFSTLTVSNMSPEDSSIYLCSVELPGVMNTEAFFGQGTRLTVV.

The chain couples TRBV15 to TRBJ2-3, with D possibly being TRBD1 (5 bases). This CDR3 is built from 14 residues. The V gene lost 1 base and the J gene lost 3 bases, with 8 bases spanning the gap. The germline gives CDR1 LNHNV, CDR2 YYDKDF (reference sequence). CDR3 residues: CATSRVQGTDTQYF. The DNA for the CDR3 is TGTGCCACCAGCAGAGTTCAGGGAACAGATACGCAGTATTTT. Using reference TRBV15 and TRBJ2-3 for the parts outside the CDR3, the full variable domain is DAMVIQNPRYQVTQFGKPVTLSCSQTLNHNVMYWYQQKSSQAPKLLFHYYDKDFNNEADTPDNFQSRRPNTSFCFLDIRSPGLGDTAMYLCATSRVQGTDTQYFGPGTRLTVL.

This clonotype was detected once. The chain couples TRBV5-1 to TRBJ1-6; possible D gene TRBD1, 6 bases. With 4 bases removed from V and 7 bases from J, the gap between germline ends came to 18 bases. The CDR3 extends over 16 amino acids. Germline loops: CDR1 SGHRS, CDR2 YFSETQ. CDR3 in amino acids: CASSPGTSRPNSPLHF. As DNA, the CDR3 is TGCGCCAGCAGCCCAGGGACATCTAGGCCAAATTCACCCCTCCACTTT.

This clonotype was seen repeatedly, ten times or more. CDR3 region: CASSPRNGNQPQHF. DNA for the CDR3: TGTGCCAGCAGTCCCCGGAATGGTAATCAGCCCCAGCATTTT. V gene TRBV12-3 or TRBV12-4 combines with J gene TRBJ1-5; D is unresolved. V lost 5 bases, J lost 4 bases, and 12 bases lay in between. This CDR3 has 14 amino acids.

In this sample, this clonotype turned up many times. The V gene is TRBV5-8, the J gene TRBJ1-5, with D perhaps matching TRBD1 (6 bases). V lost 5 bases, J lost 3 bases, and 15 bases lay in between. The CDR3 is made up of 15 amino acids. Looked up from germline, CDR1 is SGHTS and CDR2 is YDEGEE. CDR3 DNA: TGTGCCAGCAGTCAGTCCGGGACAATCAATCAGCCCCAGCATTTT. This sequence encodes CASSQSGTINQPQHF.

This clonotype was picked up many times. The chain uses TRBV28 and TRBJ2-7, with D perhaps matching TRBD2 (6 bases). The V end was cut by 6 bases, the J end by 5 bases, with 20 bases between. This CDR3 has 15 residues. Germline CDR1 is MDHEN and CDR2 is SYDVKM. Here the CDR3 reads CASSSSPGDWDEQYF. CDR3 DNA sequence: TGTGCCAGCAGCTCCTCCCCGGGAGATTGGGACGAGCAGTACTTC.

This rearrangement joins TRBV20-1 to TRBJ2-7; a possible D gene is TRBD2 (5 bases). This CDR3 contains 14 residues. CDR1 is DFQATT, CDR2 SNEGSKA, per germline (reference sequence). V shed 7 bases and J shed 0 bases, with 16 bases lying between them. The CDR3 is CSGWRPTYSYEQYF. Here the CDR3 DNA reads TGCAGTGGCTGGAGGCCAACTTACTCCTACGAGCAGTACTTC.

V gene TRBV4-1 combines with J gene TRBJ1-2; 7 bases line up with TRBD1. Germline lookup yields CDR1 MGHRA and CDR2 YSYEKL. The CDR3 is 15 residues long. V trimming: 0 bases; J trimming: 8 bases; junction bases outside the gene matches: 9. The CDR3 DNA reads as TGCGCCAGCAGCCAAGATCTTACGACAGGGTGGGGCTACACCTTC. Amino acids: CASSQDLTTGWGYTF.

The sample holds a few counts of this clonotype. This chain links TRBV7-2 with TRBJ1-2, with 9 nucleotides matching TRBD1. This CDR3 region has 15 residues. The germline V gene has CDR1 SGHTA and CDR2 FQGNSA. The J segment lost 4 bases and the V segment lost 5 bases, leaving 8 bases of the junction unmatched. In DNA form, the CDR3 reads TGTGCCAGCAGCCTCCGGGACAGGGCCTTCTATGGCTACACCTTC. It is translated as CASSLRDRAFYGYTF.

This clonotype was seen a handful of times. V usage is TRBV6-1 and J usage is TRBJ2-7; no clear D. Germline V CDR1 and CDR2: MNHNS, SASEGT. This CDR3 spans 14 amino acids. V lost 2 bases and J lost 7, with 15 bases in between. CDR3 residues: CASSEMKGSGEQYF. As DNA, the CDR3 is TGTGCCAGCAGTGAAATGAAGGGATCTGGGGAGCAGTACTTC.

The CDR3 DNA reads TGTGCCAGCAGCCCCCCCGGAATGTCGGGACTAGCGGGAGAAGGGGAGACCCAGTACTTC. It yields the protein CASSPPGMSGLAGEGETQYF. The genes are TRBV3-1 and TRBJ2-5, with 14 bases identical to TRBD2. Per the germline V gene, CDR1 is LGHDT and CDR2 is YNNKEL (reference sequence). This CDR3 is 20 amino acids long. Trimming removed 4 bases from V and 5 bases from J; junction bases left unmatched: 18.